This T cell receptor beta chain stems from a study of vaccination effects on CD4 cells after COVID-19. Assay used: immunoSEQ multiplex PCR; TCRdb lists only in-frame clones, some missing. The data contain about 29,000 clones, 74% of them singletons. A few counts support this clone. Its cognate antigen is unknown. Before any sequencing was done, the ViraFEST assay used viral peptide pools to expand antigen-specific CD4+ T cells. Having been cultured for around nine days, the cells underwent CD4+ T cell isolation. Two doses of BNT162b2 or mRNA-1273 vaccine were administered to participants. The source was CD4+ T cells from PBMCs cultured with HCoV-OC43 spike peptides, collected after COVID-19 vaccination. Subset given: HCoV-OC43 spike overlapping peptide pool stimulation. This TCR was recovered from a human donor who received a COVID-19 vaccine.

The CDR3 protein is CASSLVPSIIISAKNIQYF. The CDR3 DNA reads as TGTGCCAGCAGCTTAGTCCCGAGTATCATTATTTCGGCCAAAAACATTCAGTACTTC. The rearrangement links TRBV11-2 to TRBJ2-4; D gene uncertain. Germline values: CDR1 SGHAT, CDR2 FQNNGV. This CDR3 contains 19 residues. Trimming took off 1 base at V and 1 base at J, with 20 bases between the two ends.